Sequencing of this T cell receptor (beta chain) was carried out in a study of neurological immune-mediated disorders. This clonotype came up many times. The antigen is not known. This CDR3 has 15 residues. V was trimmed by 0 bases and J by 2 bases, leaving 11 bases between them. From germline, CDR1 is SGHRS and CDR2 YFSETQ. The study, taken as a whole, reports: TCR clonal expansion peaked in HTLV-1-associated myelopathy patients and was lowest in multiple sclerosis patients.

With 10-nucleotide random UMIs included, cDNA was synthesized by 5'RACE. Each CDR3 protein gets one entry after TCRdb re-called the 5' RACE reads with MiXCR. Of about 22,000 distinct CDR3 sequences listed, about 9.4% are singletons. The material sequenced was PBMCs. This clonotype was sampled from a woman in her fifties or sixties with HTLV-1-associated myelopathy (HAM/TSP). The chain employs TRBV5-1 and TRBJ2-5, with D hard to call. The DNA for the CDR3 is TGCGCCAGCAGCTTGGTCGCTCAGATACAAGAGACCCAGTACTTC. Encoded protein: CASSLVAQIQETQYF.